This TCR beta chain derives from a study of T cell repertoires in cytomegalovirus infection. Study summary: Matching HLA type, along with CMV infection, was indicated by public TCR beta signatures. Overall study findings and caveats: Carriers of CMV and the relevant HLA type were discriminated by public TCR beta frequency.

Details on this clonotype: Its target is not known.

TCRdb itself ran the reads through MiXCR, one entry per CDR3 protein. The sample contains roughly 600,000 distinct CDR3 sequences, 20% to 25% of which appear only once. This CDR3 is 15 amino acids long. The V end lost 4 bases, the J end lost 2 bases, and 14 bases lay between the germline ends. Germline V lookup: CDR1 MDHEN, CDR2 SYDVKM. The chain employs TRBV28 and TRBJ1-2; D ambiguous. The receptor's source is a human donor in good health (CMV status not recorded). Some clones in this sample may be carry-over from other donors' samples. Sequencing was done on a sample of CD8+ T cells from PBMCs. This chain's CDR3 is CASSSPDKTNYGYTF. In DNA, the CDR3 is TGTGCCAGCAGTTCACCTGACAAGACAAACTATGGCTACACCTTC.